These 18 T cell receptor beta chains were sequenced from one sample in a study of cytomegalovirus exposure and HLA in healthy donors. Repertoires were generated with immunoSEQ multiplex PCR, while TCRdb's copy carries only in-frame clones and drops some. The table records 120,000 or so clones, approximately 87% of them present only once. The sequenced material came from PBMCs. The receptors were gathered from a woman aged 25 to 39 in good health and CMV-seropositive.

This clone occurred once. The V gene is TRBV5-1, the J gene TRBJ1-2; 7 bases are shared with TRBD1. The CDR3 sequence is 14 residues long. V was pared by 4 bases and J by 4 bases, with 7 bases of the junction left unmatched. The germline gives CDR1 SGHRS, CDR2 YFSETQ. CDR3 residues: CASSTEAGGYGYTF. The CDR3 coding sequence is TGCGCCAGCAGCACGGAAGCAGGGGGCTATGGCTACACCTTC.

The CDR3: CASSLGGRGGSYEQYF. CDR3 in DNA: TGCGCCAGCAGCTTGGGGGGGCGTGGAGGTTCCTACGAGCAGTACTTC. The chain joins TRBV5-1 to TRBJ2-7, with a tentative D call TRBD1 (6 bases). The CDR3 extends over 16 amino acids. Germline CDR1 SGHRS, CDR2 YFSETQ. V was pared by 0 bases and J by 1 base, with 14 bases between.

The V gene is TRBV5-4, the J gene TRBJ2-1, with a weak D call TRBD2 (7 bases). The CDR3 is 14 amino acids. Germline CDR1 reads SGHNT; CDR2 reads YYREEE (reference sequence). The V end was cut by 3 bases, the J end by 2 bases, with 9 bases between. The DNA for the CDR3 is TGTGCCAGCAGCTCGCGGGGGCCCTACAATGAGCAGTTCTTC. Encoded protein: CASSSRGPYNEQFF. Combining the CDR3 with reference TRBV5-4 and TRBJ2-1 gives the whole variable domain ETGVTQSPTHLIKTRGQQVTLRCSSQSGHNTVSWYQQALGQGPQFIFQYYREEENGRGNFPPRFSGLQFPNYSSELNVNALELDDSALYLCASSSRGPYNEQFFGPGTRLTVL.

The V call is TRBV2, the J call TRBJ1-4; TRBD1 aligns across 12 bases. CDR3 size: 16 residues. V lost 7 bases and J lost 2; bases outside the gene matches: 5. Germline CDR1 SNHLY, CDR2 FYNNEI. The CDR3 DNA reads as TGTGCCAGCAAGGGACAGGGGGCCGGTACTAATGAAAAACTGTTTTTT. Its protein is CASKGQGAGTNEKLFF.

This clone has only a few counts. The rearrangement links TRBV5-8 to TRBJ2-7; 9 nucleotides line up with TRBD1. The germline V gene has CDR1 SGHTS and CDR2 YDEGEE. The CDR3 runs 13 residues. Germline trimming cut 4 bases from V and 5 bases from J; bases unmatched to any gene: 4. CDR3 DNA: TGTGCCAGCAGCCAAACAGGGGGCCACGAGCAGTACTTC. Amino acids: CASSQTGGHEQYF. Full variable domain (remainder filled in from reference TRBV5-8 and TRBJ2-7): EAGVTQSPTHLIKTRGQQATLRCSPISGHTSVYWYQQALGLGLQFLLWYDEGEERNRGNFPPRFSGRQFPNYSSELNVNALELEDSALYLCASSQTGGHEQYFGPGTRLTVT.

This chain connects TRBV4-1 to TRBJ2-5; 8 positions agree with TRBD1. This CDR3 has 14 residues. V was pared by 0 bases and J by 8 bases, with 5 bases of the junction left unmatched. From germline, CDR1 is MGHRA and CDR2 YSYEKL. The CDR3 DNA follows: TGCGCCAGCAGCCAAGAAGGGCAGGGGGCTACCCAGTACTTC. Its translation: CASSQEGQGATQYF.

The chain links TRBV2 to TRBJ2-2, with 9 bases that match TRBD1. Per the germline V gene, CDR1 is SNHLY and CDR2 is FYNNEI. The ends lost 8 bases at V and 0 bases at J; junction bases unmatched: 1. This CDR3 has 14 amino acids. The CDR3 sequence is CASRTGANTGELFF. The CDR3 DNA reads TGTGCCAGCCGGACAGGGGCGAACACCGGGGAGCTGTTTTTT.

The chain uses TRBV7-8 and TRBJ2-5; the match to TRBD1 covers 7 bases. The length of the CDR3 is 14 residues. V was pared by 5 bases and J by 1 base, with 4 bases of the junction left unmatched. Germline CDR1 and CDR2: SGHVS and FQNEAQ. In nucleotides, the CDR3 is TGTGCCAGCAGCCAGGGACAGTCCCAAGAGACCCAGTACTTC. It is translated as CASSQGQSQETQYF.

V gene TRBV7-9 combines with J gene TRBJ2-3, with unresolved D. Germline assignment: CDR1 SEHNR and CDR2 FQNEAQ (reference sequence). V was cut by 5 bases and J by 1 base, with 7 bases left in between. The CDR3 spans 13 residues. The CDR3 protein is CASSGRGTDTQYF. CDR3 nucleotide sequence: TGTGCCAGCAGCGGCCGTGGCACAGATACGCAGTATTTT.

The rearrangement links TRBV13 to TRBJ2-1; 11 bases are a match to TRBD1. After removal of 5 bases from V and 7 bases from J, the junction contained 7 bases not matched to a gene. CDR3 length: 15 amino acids. Germline V lookup: CDR1 PRHDT, CDR2 FYEKMQ (reference sequence). The CDR3 bases are TGTGCCAGCAGCCCTGTGGGGACAGGGGGTAATGAGCAGTTCTTC. It codes for CASSPVGTGGNEQFF. Full variable domain (missing parts from reference TRBV13 and TRBJ2-1): AAGVIQSPRHLIKEKRETATLKCYPIPRHDTVYWYQQGPGQDPQFLISFYEKMQSDKGSIPDRFSAQQFSDYHSELNMSSLELGDSALYFCASSPVGTGGNEQFFGPGTRLTVL.

This chain joins TRBV5-5 and TRBJ2-7, with 7 bases that match TRBD2. With 2 bases clipped from V and 3 bases from J, the junction kept 8 bases outside the gene matches. The CDR3 contains 15 residues. Germline assignment: CDR1 SGHKS and CDR2 YYEKEE (reference sequence). The DNA of the CDR3 is TGTGCCAGCAGCTTCCCTAGCGGAGCCTACTACGAGCAGTACTTC. It is translated as CASSFPSGAYYEQYF.

This clone was counted a single time. The V and J genes are TRBV5-4 and TRBJ1-1; 10 bases fit TRBD1. The J segment lost 4 bases and the V segment lost 4 bases, leaving 7 bases of the junction unmatched. The CDR3 has 15 residues. Germline V gene sequence: CDR1 SGHNT, CDR2 YYREEE (reference sequence). The CDR3 protein is CASSIAGTGATEAFF. For the CDR3, the DNA is TGTGCCAGCAGCATCGCCGGGACAGGGGCCACTGAAGCTTTCTTT.

The V gene is TRBV4-1, the J gene TRBJ1-1, with D maybe TRBD1 (6 bases). This CDR3 spans 16 amino acids. Germline CDR1 MGHRA, CDR2 YSYEKL. V lost 1 base and J 1 base, leaving 13 bases between the germline ends. The chain's CDR3 is CASSQGGGRENTEAFF. Written as DNA, the CDR3 is TGCGCCAGCAGCCAAGGGGGGGGCAGGGAGAACACTGAAGCTTTCTTT.

J is TRBJ2-1 and V is TRBV5-1; TRBD2 aligns across 8 bases. J gave up 3 bases and V 4 bases, and 3 bases lay outside the gene matches. The CDR3 loop spans 14 amino acids. Germline V gene data show CDR1 as SGHRS and CDR2 as YFSETQ. CDR3 sequence reads: CASSIGTSYNEQFF. The CDR3 region has the DNA TGCGCCAGCAGCATCGGGACTAGCTACAATGAGCAGTTCTTC.

The gene calls are TRBV19 and TRBJ1-2, with D uncertain. The CDR3 is 13 amino acids. Trimming removed 1 base from V and 5 bases from J, with 8 bases in between. The V gene's germline CDR1 is LNHDA and CDR2 SQIVND (reference sequence). The CDR3 DNA is TGTGCCAGTAGTATAGGCAGAACGTATGGCTACACCTTC. Translated: CASSIGRTYGYTF. Full variable domain (outside the CDR3, taken from reference TRBV19 and TRBJ1-2): DGGITQSPKYLFRKEGQNVTLSCEQNLNHDAMYWYRQDPGQGLRLIYYSQIVNDFQKGDIAEGYSVSREKKESFPLTVTSAQKNPTAFYLCASSIGRTYGYTFGSGTRLTVV.

The V call is TRBV29-1, the J call TRBJ2-3, with 7 nucleotides matching TRBD2. Germline V CDR1 and CDR2: SQVTM, ANQGSEA. Unmatched junction bases numbered 13, after V lost 4 bases and J lost 3 bases. This CDR3 is built from 16 residues. In nucleotides, the CDR3 is TGCAGCGTTGCCCTCTGGGGAGGGATGAGAACAGATACGCAGTATTTT. It translates to CSVALWGGMRTDTQYF.

The chain links TRBV9 to TRBJ2-7, with 12 nucleotides matching TRBD1. Germline assignment: CDR1 SGDLS and CDR2 YYNGEE. The CDR3 is 14 amino acids. Trimming cost V 4 bases and J 4 bases; bases outside gene matches: 3. The CDR3 DNA reads as TGTGCCAGCAGCCGGGGACAGGGGGCTTACGAGCAGTACTTC. This gives the protein CASSRGQGAYEQYF.

This clone was found once. The chain links TRBV19 to TRBJ2-7; D ambiguous. Germline lookup yields CDR1 LNHDA and CDR2 SQIVND (reference sequence). The CDR3 totals 13 residues. Trimming removed 3 bases at V and 4 bases at J, with 10 bases between. The CDR3 DNA is TGTGCCAGTAGTATCAGGCCAGCATACGAGCAGTACTTC. It codes for CASSIRPAYEQYF. The complete variable domain, with remaining parts taken from reference TRBV19 and TRBJ2-7, reads DGGITQSPKYLFRKEGQNVTLSCEQNLNHDAMYWYRQDPGQGLRLIYYSQIVNDFQKGDIAEGYSVSREKKESFPLTVTSAQKNPTAFYLCASSIRPAYEQYFGPGTRLTVT.